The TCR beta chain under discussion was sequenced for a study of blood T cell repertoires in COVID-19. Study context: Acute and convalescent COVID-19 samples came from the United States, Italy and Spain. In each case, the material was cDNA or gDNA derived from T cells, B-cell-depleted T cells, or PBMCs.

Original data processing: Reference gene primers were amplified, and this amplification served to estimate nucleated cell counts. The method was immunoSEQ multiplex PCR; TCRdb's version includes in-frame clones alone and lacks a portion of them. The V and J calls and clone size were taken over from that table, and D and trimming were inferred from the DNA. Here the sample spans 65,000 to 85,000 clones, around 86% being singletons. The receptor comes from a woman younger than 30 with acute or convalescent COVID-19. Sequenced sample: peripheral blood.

The CDR3 loop reads CASSSGTVEQPQHF. As DNA, the CDR3 is TGTGCCAGCAGTTCCGGGACAGTGGAACAGCCCCAGCATTTT. The V call is TRBV27, the J call TRBJ1-5; 7 bases are a match to TRBD1. J gave up 7 bases and V 4 bases, and 7 bases lay outside the gene matches. This CDR3 region has 14 residues. Germline V gene data show CDR1 as MNHEY and CDR2 as SMNVEV (reference sequence).